This T cell receptor beta chain appears in the sequencing data of a study of blood T cell repertoires in COVID-19 (TCRdb year 2020). Background for the entire study: Collaborator samples came from the United States, Italy and Spain and covered acute and convalescent phases of COVID-19. The prospective study material was composed of cDNA or gDNA derived from T cells, B-cell-depleted T cells, or PBMCs. Subjects who had been exposed to COVID-19, were actively infected with it, or had recovered from it provided the deeply sampled blood TCRbeta repertoires that made up the dataset. The repertoires were released in a freely available public database meant as a resource for research on the immune response to SARS-CoV-2. The samples were drawn from two sources: the first 160 participants of the ongoing ImmuneRACE study, and 950 to 1,500 subjects contributed by 6 global collaborators. The sample metadata nearly always contained a de-identified subject ID, COVID-19 status, age in years and sex. Where available, HLA class I and class II types were obtained from metadata supplied by the sample provider rather than from assay-based typing. General study outcomes and caveats: The quantity of clinical and demographic metadata differed by source and by participant and was supplied without curation.

Collaborating institutions collected whole blood in K2EDTA tubes following their own protocols. For TCRbeta analysis, collaborators shipped samples in one of three forms: frozen whole blood, isolated PBMCs, or DNA extracted from either of those sample types. V gives up 1 base and J gives up 9 bases, and the segment between their germline ends measures 13 bases. The CDR3, cysteine through phenylalanine, is 13 amino acids long. Only CDR3 DNA remains: 39 bases, in frame from the first base. CDR1 and CDR2, per the germline V gene, are SQVTM and ANQGSEA. TCRbeta CDR3 regions were amplified from genomic DNA using the immunoSEQ Assay, a bias-controlled multiplex PCR. The authors' pipeline ran thus. Nucleated cell counts per sample were estimated from amplification of reference gene primers within the assay. To quantify the absolute abundance of each unique TCRbeta CDR3 rearrangement, sequence reads were collapsed and filtered. For each sample, productive Simpson clonality was calculated as the square root of Simpson's diversity index across productive rearrangements. Held by TCRdb, this immuneACCESS table contains in-frame sequences only and omits some clones. Under half of the omission traces to an unresolved V gene where checked; the cause of the rest is unknown. The V and J calls and the clone size are those of that table, but D and trimming were determined from the DNA. The sample table contains more than 70,000 clones; only one count was recorded for just over 90% of them. The top ten hold just under 4% of the sample.

Notes on this clone: Its target antigen remains unknown. Base quality data are lacking; no much larger clone is found one base away.

The source is a woman aged 45-60 years in a cohort sampled during active COVID-19. Sample: peripheral blood. The chain links TRBV29-1 with TRBJ2-1; no D gene call is confident. CDR3 protein: CSVEGPAGPEQFF. At the DNA level, the sequence is TGCAGCGTTGAAGGCCCCGCCGGTCCTGAGCAGTTCTTC.